The rows below give T cell receptor beta chains drawn from one sample of a study of shared clonotypes between healthy human individuals. The table came from immunoSEQ multiplex PCR; TCRdb's copy has only in-frame clones and leaves some out. The sample has 450,000 to 500,000 clones; over 75% are singletons. The specimen was PBMCs. These receptor sequences come from a woman aged 35 to 49 in good health. Some clones in this sample may be carry-over from other donors' samples. Each CDR3 is given with its conserved first and last residue. A D gene is named only where the DNA matches it firmly. Rows may omit the clone size; those that give it use once, few, many or a size class.

J gene,clone size,V gene,D gene,CDR3 protein,CDR3 DNA
TRBJ2-7,once,TRBV6-5,NA,CASRNTYEQYF,TGTGCCAGCAGGAACACCTACGAGCAGTACTTC
TRBJ2-7,once,TRBV13,TRBD1,CASSRGQVHEQYF,TGTGCCAGCAGCAGGGGACAGGTCCACGAGCAGTACTTC
TRBJ1-2,once,TRBV15,NA,CATSTNKNWGYGYTF,TGTGCCACCAGCACCAACAAGAACTGGGGCTATGGCTACACCTTC
TRBJ2-6,NA,TRBV19,NA,CASSIFHSGANVLTF,TGTGCCAGTAGTATCTTTCACTCTGGGGCCAACGTCCTGACTTTC
TRBJ2-1,few,TRBV9,TRBD2,CASSARGLAGGRSYNEQFF,TGTGCCAGCAGCGCCCGGGGACTAGCGGGAGGGAGGTCCTACAATGAGCAGTTCTTC
TRBJ2-7,NA,TRBV18,TRBD2,CASSAGTSGSGTYEQYF,TGTGCCAGCTCCGCCGGGACTAGCGGGAGTGGAACCTACGAGCAGTACTTC
TRBJ2-1,NA,TRBV29-1,TRBD2,CSVEGTSGSLTSYEQFF,TGCAGCGTTGAAGGTACTAGCGGGAGCCTTACAAGTTATGAGCAGTTCTTC
TRBJ2-2,NA,TRBV27,NA,CASSFSTGNTGELFF,TGTGCCAGCAGTTTTAGTACGGGGAACACCGGGGAGCTGTTTTTT
TRBJ1-2,NA,TRBV30,NA,CAWSSYYGYTF,TGTGCCTGGAGCTCCTACTATGGCTACACCTTC
TRBJ2-3,NA,TRBV7-2,TRBD2,CASSRRLAGHTDTQYF,TGTGCCAGCAGCCGCCGACTAGCGGGGCACACAGATACGCAGTATTTT
TRBJ2-1,many,TRBV10-2,TRBD2,CASSGRFGAALAGGPGDEQFF,TGCGCCAGCAGTGGAAGGTTTGGGGCCGCCCTAGCGGGAGGGCCGGGGGATGAGCAGTTCTTC
TRBJ2-5,NA,TRBV4-3,NA,CASSQQPYQETQYF,TGCGCCAGCAGCCAACAGCCGTACCAAGAGACCCAGTACTTC
TRBJ1-2,NA,TRBV20-1,NA,CSANGEYGYTF,TGCAGTGCGAATGGGGAATATGGCTACACCTTC
TRBJ1-1,NA,TRBV7-2,NA,CASSSFGGGTEAFF,TGTGCCAGCAGCTCATTCGGGGGTGGTACTGAAGCTTTCTTT
TRBJ2-7,NA,TRBV11-2,NA,CASSIGQLGEQYF,TGTGCCAGCAGCATCGGACAGCTCGGCGAGCAGTACTTC
TRBJ2-1,NA,TRBV5-6,NA,CASSRPQGYNEQFF,TGTGCCAGCAGCCGGCCCCAGGGCTACAATGAGCAGTTCTTC
TRBJ2-1,NA,TRBV28,TRBD2,CASSYLREDNEQFF,TGTGCCAGCAGTTACTTGCGGGAGGACAATGAGCAGTTCTTC